Presented here are 7 T cell receptor beta chains from one specimen sequenced in a study of early T cells in non-severe SARS-CoV-2 infection. TCRdb processed the 5' RACE reads anew with MiXCR; each CDR3 protein has one entry. The table lists 25,000 to 35,000 distinct CDR3 sequences, around 3% of them singletons. Sequencing was carried out using whole blood. These receptors were obtained from an adult who was a healthcare worker with PCR-confirmed SARS-CoV-2 infection or an uninfected control (not recorded which).

This clonotype has at least ten counts. The chain couples TRBV6-1 to TRBJ2-3; the match to TRBD2 covers 12 bases. V lost 4 bases, J lost 4 bases, and 12 bases stayed unmatched. The germline gives CDR1 MNHNS, CDR2 SASEGT. The CDR3 has 18 residues. The CDR3, as DNA: TGTGCCAGCAGTGGGTCCTCCTCCCTAGCGGGGGGGGCAGATACGCAGTATTTT. Amino acids: CASSGSSSLAGGADTQYF.

This clonotype was counted many times. J is TRBJ1-1 and V is TRBV7-9, with D tentatively TRBD1 (5 bases). The CDR3 is 14 amino acids. Trimming pared 5 bases from V and 7 bases from J, leaving 17 bases between. Germline V gene sequence: CDR1 SEHNR, CDR2 FQNEAQ (reference sequence). As DNA, the CDR3 is TGTGCCAGCAGCCAATCTTCAGGGAATGGTGAAGCTTTCTTT. It is translated as CASSQSSGNGEAFF.

This clonotype was found many times. J is TRBJ1-2 and V is TRBV20-1; D perhaps matches TRBD1 (5 bases). The germline CDR1 and CDR2 sequences are DFQATT and SNEGSKA (reference sequence). The ends were cut back, 0 bases at V and 2 bases at J, with 10 bases in the middle. The CDR3 runs to 14 residues. The CDR3 DNA follows: TGCAGTGCTAGAGACACGGGGCGCAACTATGGCTACACCTTC. Its protein product is CSARDTGRNYGYTF.

This clonotype was seen ten or more times. This chain links TRBV12-3 or TRBV12-4 with TRBJ1-1, with unresolved D. Trimming shortened V by 7 bases and J by 2 bases, and 8 bases separated the two germline ends. This CDR3 spans 12 amino acids. The CDR3 coding sequence is TGTGCCAGCAAACACAGCAACACTGAAGCTTTCTTT. It codes for CASKHSNTEAFF.

This clonotype was seen repeatedly, ten times or more. The V gene is TRBV6-5, the J gene TRBJ1-2; D unresolved. Germline V CDR1 and CDR2: MNHEY, SVGAGI. The CDR3 has 13 residues. V was trimmed by 4 bases and J by 8 bases, leaving 14 bases between them. CDR3 protein: CASSSRHGSGYTF. CDR3 nucleotides: TGTGCCAGCAGTTCCCGACACGGTTCGGGCTACACCTTC.

This clonotype was picked up many times. This chain connects TRBV10-3 to TRBJ1-5; no definite D call. V dropped 6 bases and J dropped 0 bases, with 6 bases sitting between them. The CDR3 has 13 amino acids. The germline V gene has CDR1 ENHRY and CDR2 SYGVKD. The CDR3 loop reads CAIRQDSNQPQHF. CDR3 DNA sequence: TGTGCCATCAGGCAGGATAGCAATCAGCCCCAGCATTTT.

At least ten counts were recorded for this clonotype. The rearrangement joins TRBV20-1 to TRBJ1-1; the D is unclear. The CDR3 sequence is 13 residues long. Germline CDR1 is DFQATT and CDR2 is SNEGSKA (reference sequence). Trimming cost V 2 bases and J 1 base, with 8 bases left between them. The CDR3 protein is CSARNPGNTEAFF. In DNA, the CDR3 is TGCAGTGCTAGAAATCCGGGGAACACTGAAGCTTTCTTT.